This T cell receptor beta chain was retrieved from a study of early T cells in non-severe SARS-CoV-2 infection. This clonotype was counted between two and nine times. This CDR3 has 12 amino acids. The V end lost 3 bases, the J end lost 13 bases, and 13 bases lay between the germline ends. A single record per CDR3 protein comes from TCRdb applying MiXCR to the 5' RACE reads. Of 79,000 or so distinct CDR3 sequences in the sample, 13% are singletons; the top ten hold 0.95% to 1.3%. This sequence was found in an adult who was a healthcare worker with PCR-confirmed SARS-CoV-2 infection or an uninfected control (not recorded which). V usage is TRBV12-3 or TRBV12-4 and J usage is TRBJ1-5; D is unclear. Sequencing used whole blood. The CDR3 spells CASSFSVVPQHF. The CDR3 DNA reads TGTGCCAGCAGTTTTTCTGTGGTGCCTCAGCATTTT.